This T cell receptor (beta chain) was documented in a study of PD-1 blockade in classical Hodgkin lymphoma. Time point described: cycle 4 day 1 (C4D1), after 5 to 7 weeks of nivolumab. Every patient experienced relapse after autologous stem cell transplantation, and brentuximab vedotin exposure varied. V was cut by 3 bases and J by 9 bases, with 18 bases left in between. The CDR3 contains 16 residues. Germline V lookup: CDR1 KGHSH, CDR2 LQKENI. General study results and limits: Whereas CD4+ TCR diversity had risen significantly by C4D1, CD8+ TCR diversity had not. Lower baseline TCR diversity was reported for newly diagnosed patients than for healthy donors.

Worth noting for this clone: Its target is not known.

Sequenced by immunoSEQ multiplex PCR; TCRdb stores in-frame clones only, minus some. The profile shows 50,000 to 65,000 clones, over 85% of them singletons. The receptor was isolated from a human donor with classical Hodgkin lymphoma. Sample: peripheral blood mononuclear cells (PBMCs), taken before the fourth cycle of nivolumab. V and J are TRBV18 and TRBJ1-6; TRBD1 is a possible D gene (5 bases). The CDR3 here is CASSPQGSSSGSPLHF. CDR3 in DNA: TGTGCCAGCTCACCCCAGGGCTCTTCGTCCGGTTCACCCCTCCACTTT.